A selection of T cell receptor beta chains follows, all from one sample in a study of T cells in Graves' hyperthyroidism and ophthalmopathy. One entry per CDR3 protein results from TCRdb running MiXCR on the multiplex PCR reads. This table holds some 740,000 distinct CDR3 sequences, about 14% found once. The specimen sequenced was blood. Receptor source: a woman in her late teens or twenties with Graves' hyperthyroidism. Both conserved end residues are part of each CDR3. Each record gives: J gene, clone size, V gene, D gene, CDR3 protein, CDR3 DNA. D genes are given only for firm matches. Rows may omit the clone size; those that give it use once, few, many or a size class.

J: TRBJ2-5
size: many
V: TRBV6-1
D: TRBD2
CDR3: CASSSGLAPKVETQYF
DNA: TGTGCCAGCAGTTCCGGACTAGCGCCTAAGGTAGAGACCCAGTACTTC

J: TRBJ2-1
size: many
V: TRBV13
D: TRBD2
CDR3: CASSKSGRAYNEQFF
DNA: TGTGCCAGCAGCAAAAGCGGGAGGGCATACAATGAGCAGTTCTTC

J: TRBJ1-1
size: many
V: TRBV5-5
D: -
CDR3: CASSFIGGSNMNTEAFF
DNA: TGTGCCAGCAGCTTTATAGGGGGTTCCAACATGAACACTGAAGCTTTCTTT

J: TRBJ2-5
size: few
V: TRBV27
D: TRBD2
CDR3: CASRAILSSGSGSRVRETQYF
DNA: TGTGCCAGCAGAGCGATATTGTCTAGCGGGAGTGGTTCTCGGGTGAGAGAGACCCAGTACTTC

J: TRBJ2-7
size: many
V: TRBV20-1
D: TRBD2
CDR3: CSALPGTRVYEQYF
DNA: TGCAGTGCTCTTCCCGGGACTAGAGTGTACGAGCAGTACTTC

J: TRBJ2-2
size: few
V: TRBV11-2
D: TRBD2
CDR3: CASSLVRGRGRNTGELFF
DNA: TGTGCCAGCAGCTTAGTCCGGGGGAGGGGACGGAACACCGGGGAGCTGTTTTTT

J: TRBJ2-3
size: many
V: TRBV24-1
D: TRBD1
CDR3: CATSEGTGGVTDTQYF
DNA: TGTGCCACCAGTGAGGGTACAGGGGGCGTCACAGATACGCAGTATTTT

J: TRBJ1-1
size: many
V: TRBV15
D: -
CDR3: CATSRDEESTEAFF
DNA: TGTGCCACCAGCAGAGATGAGGAAAGCACTGAAGCTTTCTTT

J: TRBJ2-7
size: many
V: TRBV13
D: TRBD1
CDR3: CASSTSRGSWYEQYF
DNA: TGTGCCAGCAGCACAAGCAGGGGGTCGTGGTACGAGCAGTACTTC

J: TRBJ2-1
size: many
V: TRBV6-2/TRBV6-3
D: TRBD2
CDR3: CATGGYGAGSSYNEQFF
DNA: TGTGCCACCGGGGGGTACGGAGCGGGGAGCTCCTACAATGAGCAGTTCTTC

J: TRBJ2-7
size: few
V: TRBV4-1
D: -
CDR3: CASSQDQQVLSYEQYF
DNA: TGCGCCAGCAGCCAAGATCAGCAAGTCCTCTCCTACGAGCAGTACTTC

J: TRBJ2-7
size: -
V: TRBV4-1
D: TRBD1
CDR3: CASSHAPGQGYYEQYF
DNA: TGCGCCAGCAGCCACGCCCCGGGACAGGGATACTACGAGCAGTACTTC

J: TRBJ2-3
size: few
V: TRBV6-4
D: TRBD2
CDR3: CASSEPTARSGTKGTSTDTQYF
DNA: TGTGCCAGCAGTGAGCCGACCGCTCGTAGCGGGACCAAGGGGACTAGCACAGATACGCAGTATTTT

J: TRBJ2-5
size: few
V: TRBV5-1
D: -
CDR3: CASSLAQGPQETQYF
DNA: TGCGCCAGCAGCTTGGCTCAGGGCCCGCAAGAGACCCAGTACTTC

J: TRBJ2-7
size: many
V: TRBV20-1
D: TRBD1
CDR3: CSARRQGVNEQYF
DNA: TGCAGTGCTAGACGACAGGGGGTTAACGAGCAGTACTTC

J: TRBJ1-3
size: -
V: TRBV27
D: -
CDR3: CASSSGFGNTIYF
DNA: TGTGCCAGCAGTTCCGGATTCGGAAACACCATATATTTT

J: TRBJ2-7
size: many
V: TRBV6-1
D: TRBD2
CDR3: CASRPRTSGGGPPYEQYF
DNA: TGTGCCAGCAGACCCCGGACTAGCGGAGGGGGGCCTCCCTACGAGCAGTACTTC

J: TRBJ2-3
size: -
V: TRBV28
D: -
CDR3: CASKGGADTDTQYF
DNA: TGTGCCAGCAAGGGTGGGGCGGACACAGATACGCAGTATTTT

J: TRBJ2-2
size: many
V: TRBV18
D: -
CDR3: CASSLWENTGELFF
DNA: TGTGCCAGCTCGTTGTGGGAGAACACCGGGGAGCTGTTTTTT